Sequencing of this TCR beta chain was carried out in a study of blood T cell repertoires in COVID-19. Some clones are missing from TCRdb's copy, which holds only in-frame ones; the method was immunoSEQ multiplex PCR. The table has around 140,000 clones, roughly 89% seen once. The receptor was isolated from a human donor in a cohort sampled during active COVID-19. The sequencing input was peripheral blood.

The CDR3 DNA reads TGTGCCAGCAGTCAAAAAGCAGGGGGGCCCGGAGATACGCAGTATTTT. It translates to CASSQKAGGPGDTQYF. The chain combines TRBV7-8 with TRBJ2-3, with a tentative D call TRBD1 (7 bases). The V gene's germline CDR1 is SGHVS and CDR2 FQNEAQ. V was pared by 6 bases and J by 5 bases, with 21 bases between. The CDR3 is made up of 16 amino acids.